Here is one T cell receptor (beta chain) with its context. This sample was included in a study of T cells in Graves' hyperthyroidism and ophthalmopathy. For the study at large: Any treatment followed the collection of peripheral blood at initial diagnosis.

The CDR3 contains 15 residues. Trimming at V came to 0 bases and at J to 6 bases, leaving 3 bases not matched to a gene. From germline, CDR1 is SGHAT and CDR2 FQNNGV. Amplified TCR beta CDR3 regions derived from RNA transcripts. When the TCR CDR3 underwent first-round RT-PCR, the HTBI primer set was used. Via MiXCR, TCRdb re-called the multiplex PCR reads, giving one row per CDR3 protein. The sample gives more than 450,000 distinct CDR3 sequences, just under 20% of which show up once; 47% is in the top ten. V and J are TRBV11-2 and TRBJ1-4, with 8 bases fitting TRBD1. Sequenced: blood. This TCR was recovered from a man aged 40-49 years with Graves' ophthalmopathy. The CDR3 coding sequence is TGTGCCAGCAGCTTAGAAGGACAGGGACATGAAAAACTGTTTTTT. It translates to CASSLEGQGHEKLFF.